The 29 T cell receptor beta chains presented below share a single source sample, sequenced in a study of T cell responses to AZD1222 COVID-19 vaccine. Assay used: immunoSEQ multiplex PCR; TCRdb lists only in-frame clones, some missing. Of 120,000 or so clones listed, roughly 90% are singletons. The source material was peripheral blood, sampled 28 days after the second AZD1222 dose. These receptors were taken from an adult who received the AZD1222 COVID-19 vaccine.

This clone was seen a single time. J is TRBJ2-7 and V is TRBV11-3, with TRBD2 as a possible D gene (5 bases). CDR1 and CDR2 (germline): SGHNT, YENEEA. This CDR3 has 13 residues. V shed 3 bases and J shed 3 bases, with 9 bases lying between them. The CDR3 loop reads CASSFGGIYEQYF. In DNA form, the CDR3 reads TGTGCCAGCAGCTTTGGAGGAATCTACGAGCAGTACTTC.

V usage is TRBV5-1 and J usage is TRBJ1-1, with D hard to call. This CDR3 has 14 amino acids. The germline V and J ends were trimmed by 5 bases and 4 bases, with 15 bases remaining between them. Germline CDR1 is SGHRS and CDR2 is YFSETQ. The CDR3, as DNA: TGCGCCAGCAGTGAGATAGGGCTCGGCACTGAAGCTTTCTTT. As protein: CASSEIGLGTEAFF.

The chain links TRBV4-2 to TRBJ2-7, with 9 bases identical to TRBD1. V lost 0 bases and J lost 1; bases outside the gene matches: 1. The CDR3 sequence is 15 residues long. Germline CDR1 is LGHNA and CDR2 is YNFKEQ. This CDR3 reads CASSQEGTGSYEQYF. The CDR3 nucleotides read TGTGCCAGCAGCCAAGAGGGGACAGGGTCCTACGAGCAGTACTTC.

This chain joins TRBV27 and TRBJ1-2; D is ambiguous. Germline loops: CDR1 MNHEY, CDR2 SMNVEV (reference sequence). With 2 bases removed from V and 2 bases from J, the gap between germline ends came to 9 bases. CDR3 length equals 14 residues. The CDR3 is CASSLRSTNYGYTF. The CDR3 DNA reads as TGTGCCAGCAGTTTACGGTCAACCAACTATGGCTACACCTTC.

V gene TRBV19 combines with J gene TRBJ1-1; the match to TRBD1 covers 7 bases. The germline gives CDR1 LNHDA, CDR2 SQIVND (reference sequence). The CDR3 extends over 11 amino acids. The ends lost 10 bases at V and 4 bases at J; junction bases unmatched: 3. Here the CDR3 reads CATGQVTEAFF. The CDR3 DNA reads as TGTGCCACCGGACAGGTCACTGAAGCTTTCTTT.

The sample holds one count of this clone. CDR3 in amino acids: CASSLGTSTDTQYF. In nucleotides, the CDR3 is TGTGCCAGCAGCTTAGGGACTAGCACAGATACGCAGTATTTT. V usage is TRBV7-9 and J usage is TRBJ2-3, with D maybe TRBD2 (5 bases). The CDR3 has 14 amino acids. The ends were cut back, 1 base at V and 0 bases at J, with 5 bases in the middle. Looked up from germline, CDR1 is SEHNR and CDR2 is FQNEAQ (reference sequence).

The sample holds one count of this clone. The V call is TRBV7-2, the J call TRBJ2-5, with 9 bases lining up with TRBD1. The germline CDR1 and CDR2 sequences are SGHTA and FQGNSA. The CDR3 has 16 residues. The trim removed 5 bases at V and 5 bases at J, leaving 12 bases unmatched. CDR3 sequence: CASSPRQGGPKETQYF. CDR3 coding DNA: TGTGCCAGCAGCCCCAGACAGGGGGGTCCGAAGGAGACCCAGTACTTC.

The rearrangement joins TRBV7-2 to TRBJ1-5; the D gene is possibly TRBD1 (6 bases). Trimming removed 1 base from V and 7 bases from J, with 11 bases in between. The CDR3 has 14 residues. CDR1 is SGHTA, CDR2 FQGNSA, per germline. For the CDR3, the DNA is TGTGCCAGCAGCTTAGTTGGGGGCGTACAGCCCCAGCATTTT. It is translated as CASSLVGGVQPQHF.

The CDR3 is CAIRDRPNEKLFF. In DNA, the CDR3 is TGTGCCATCCGGGACAGGCCTAATGAAAAACTGTTTTTT. The chain links TRBV10-3 to TRBJ1-4, with 8 bases aligning to TRBD1. CDR1 and CDR2 (germline): ENHRY, SYGVKD. Trimming cost V 8 bases and J 3 bases; bases outside gene matches: 2. The CDR3 covers 13 residues.

The V and J genes are TRBV7-2 and TRBJ2-1; tentatively, D is TRBD2 (7 bases). Germline V gene data show CDR1 as SGHTA and CDR2 as FQGNSA. The CDR3 has 16 amino acids. Between the trimmed V and J ends, which lost 5 bases and 2 bases, there was a span of 16 bases. CDR3 nucleotide sequence: TGTGCCAGCAGCGGGAGGGGGGGCGCAGCCTACAATGAGCAGTTCTTC. Protein sequence: CASSGRGGAAYNEQFF. Combining the CDR3 with reference TRBV7-2 and TRBJ2-1 gives the whole variable domain GAGVSQSPSNKVTEKGKDVELRCDPISGHTALYWYRQSLGQGLEFLIYFQGNSAPDKSGLPSDRFSAERTGGSVSTLTIQRTQQEDSAVYLCASSGRGGAAYNEQFFGPGTRLTVL.

The rearrangement links TRBV11-1 to TRBJ2-7; 7 nucleotides line up with TRBD1. The CDR3 consists of 13 residues. Trimming at V came to 5 bases and at J to 5 bases, leaving 6 bases not matched to a gene. Germline-derived CDR1 and CDR2 are SGHAT and FQDESV (reference sequence). The CDR3 nucleotides read TGTGCCAGCAGCGCCGACAGGGCCCACGAGCAGTACTTC. It yields the protein CASSADRAHEQYF.

V usage is TRBV4-2 and J usage is TRBJ2-7; D possibly corresponds to TRBD1 (6 bases). This CDR3 is 14 amino acids long. The V and J ends lost 1 base and 2 bases respectively, with 9 bases between them. CDR1 and CDR2 from the germline V gene are LGHNA and YNFKEQ. The DNA for the CDR3 is TGTGCCAGCAGCCAAGGGGCAGGGGCCTACGAGCAGTACTTC. Amino acids: CASSQGAGAYEQYF.

V usage is TRBV6-5 and J usage is TRBJ2-5; tentative D call: TRBD2 (5 bases). V was shortened by 4 bases and J by 3 bases, with 9 bases between the two germline ends. CDR3 length equals 13 residues. Per germline, CDR1 MNHEY and CDR2 SVGAGI. Written as DNA, the CDR3 is TGTGCCAGCAGTTCGGACTGGGAAGAGACCCAGTACTTC. Protein sequence: CASSSDWEETQYF.

The V and J genes are TRBV19 and TRBJ1-2; D not certain. Per the germline V gene, CDR1 is LNHDA and CDR2 is SQIVND (reference sequence). The CDR3 contains 13 residues. Trimming left V 5 bases short and J 5 bases short, with 12 bases between. The CDR3 nucleotides are TGTGCCAGTAGTCTGCAGCCTCTATATGGCTACACCTTC. This gives the protein CASSLQPLYGYTF.

The V and J genes are TRBV10-1 and TRBJ1-2; perhaps TRBD1 as D (6 bases). Germline V gene sequence: CDR1 WNHNN, CDR2 SYGVQD (reference sequence). V was clipped by 4 bases and J by 0 bases, with 9 bases between them. This CDR3 region has 14 residues. The DNA for the CDR3 is TGCGCCAGCAGTGGGGGGCCTTCTAACTATGGCTACACCTTC. Protein sequence: CASSGGPSNYGYTF.

The V and J genes are TRBV7-2 and TRBJ2-7, with D possibly being TRBD2 (6 bases). Germline V gene data show CDR1 as SGHTA and CDR2 as FQGNSA. V was trimmed by 2 bases and J by 6 bases, leaving 20 bases between them. There are 16 residues in the CDR3. The CDR3 bases are TGTGCCAGCAGCTTAAAGCGGGCGCTCTTGCCCTCCGAGCAGTACTTC. This codes for CASSLKRALLPSEQYF.

The genes are TRBV15 and TRBJ1-4; no clear D. CDR1 and CDR2 from the germline V gene are LNHNV and YYDKDF (reference sequence). The CDR3 runs 16 residues. V gave up 0 bases and J gave up 5 bases, with 13 bases separating them. The chain's CDR3 is CATSRDFKGGNEKLFF. CDR3 nucleotide sequence: TGTGCCACCAGCAGAGATTTTAAGGGAGGGAATGAAAAACTGTTTTTT.

V gene TRBV5-1 combines with J gene TRBJ1-1; no definite D call. Germline V gene data show CDR1 as SGHRS and CDR2 as YFSETQ. The CDR3 totals 13 residues. V gave up 0 bases and J gave up 5 bases, with 8 bases separating them. The DNA for the CDR3 is TGCGCCAGCAGCTTGGGGGGATTTACTGAAGCTTTCTTT. Amino acids: CASSLGGFTEAFF.

This clone was seen a few times. The chain is built from TRBV5-4 and TRBJ1-2; 7 bases are a match to TRBD1. CDR1 and CDR2 (germline): SGHNT, YYREEE (reference sequence). This CDR3 spans 13 amino acids. The V segment lost 4 bases and the J segment 8 bases; nucleotides outside the gene matches: 8. CDR3 sequence (DNA): TGTGCCAGCAGCCAGGGGGGTCTCGAAGGCTACACCTTC. It codes for CASSQGGLEGYTF.

The chain uses TRBV7-2 and TRBJ2-3; 8 bases align to TRBD1. This CDR3 is 16 amino acids long. V was pared by 7 bases and J by 6 bases, with 15 bases of the junction left unmatched. CDR1 is SGHTA and CDR2 is FQGNSA in the germline V gene. The chain's CDR3 is CASTKGVTGVRDTQYF. The CDR3 nucleotides read TGTGCCAGCACTAAGGGCGTGACAGGGGTTAGGGATACGCAGTATTTT.

This sequence joins TRBV9 and TRBJ2-1, with TRBD1 matching 9 bases. The junction had 12 bases not matched to a gene; V was cut back by 4 bases and J by 10 bases. This CDR3 has 15 residues. Looked up from germline, CDR1 is SGDLS and CDR2 is YYNGEE. CDR3 residues: CASSYTGTGSDEQFF. The CDR3 DNA follows: TGTGCCAGCAGCTACACCGGGACAGGGTCCGACGAGCAGTTCTTC.

V is TRBV15 and J is TRBJ2-5; tentatively, D is TRBD2 (6 bases). Per germline, CDR1 LNHNV and CDR2 YYDKDF (reference sequence). Trimming cost V 3 bases and J 1 base, with 12 bases left between them. The CDR3 extends over 15 amino acids. The DNA of the CDR3 is TGTGCCACCAGCAGGCGGGACTGGATCCAAGAGACCCAGTACTTC. Protein product: CATSRRDWIQETQYF. Full variable domain (missing parts from reference TRBV15 and TRBJ2-5): DAMVIQNPRYQVTQFGKPVTLSCSQTLNHNVMYWYQQKSSQAPKLLFHYYDKDFNNEADTPDNFQSRRPNTSFCFLDIRSPGLGDTAMYLCATSRRDWIQETQYFGPGTRLLVL.

Only a few counts were recorded for this clone. The chain links TRBV5-8 to TRBJ1-6; the D is unclear. CDR3 length: 18 residues. The V gene's germline CDR1 is SGHTS and CDR2 YDEGEE. Trimming took 2 bases from V and 7 from J, leaving 22 bases between them. CDR3 region: CASSFRGVGPYSNSPLHF. The CDR3 DNA sequence: TGTGCCAGCAGCTTTCGCGGGGTTGGGCCATATTCGAATTCACCCCTCCACTTT.

V is TRBV5-1 and J is TRBJ2-7; D not resolved. Germline values: CDR1 SGHRS, CDR2 YFSETQ. This CDR3 spans 13 amino acids. The V gene lost 6 bases and the J gene lost 2 bases, with 12 bases spanning the gap. The CDR3 DNA sequence: TGCGCCAGCAAAGGCGCTTTAGCCTACGAGCAGTACTTC. This sequence encodes CASKGALAYEQYF. Variable domain in full (rest from reference TRBV5-1 and TRBJ2-7): KAGVTQTPRYLIKTRGQQVTLSCSPISGHRSVSWYQQTPGQGLQFLFEYFSETQRNKGNFPGRFSGRQFSNSRSEMNVSTLELGDSALYLCASKGALAYEQYFGPGTRLTVT.

V is TRBV4-2 and J is TRBJ2-6; TRBD1 is a possible D gene (6 bases). The CDR3 is 16 residues long. V shed 3 bases and J shed 4 bases, with 13 bases lying between them. CDR1 LGHNA and CDR2 YNFKEQ come from the germline V gene. The CDR3 nucleotides are TGTGCCAGCAGCCACCCGAGGGGGAGCGGGGCCAACGTCCTGACTTTC. Translation gives CASSHPRGSGANVLTF.

This chain joins TRBV7-9 and TRBJ1-4; D remains unclear. Trimming stripped 1 base from V and 0 bases from J, with 9 bases between. This CDR3 region has 16 residues. Germline V CDR1 and CDR2: SEHNR, FQNEAQ (reference sequence). The CDR3 nucleotides read TGTGCCAGCAGCTTAGAGTTAGTGACAACTAATGAAAAACTGTTTTTT. Translated: CASSLELVTTNEKLFF.

This chain connects TRBV4-3 to TRBJ2-6, with 8 bases lining up with TRBD1. The CDR3 has 20 residues. Trimming removed 3 bases from V and 0 bases from J; junction bases left unmatched: 13. Germline values: CDR1 LGHNA, CDR2 YSLEER. The CDR3 protein is CASSQVTGDPPYSGANVLTF. Written as DNA, the CDR3 is TGCGCCAGCAGCCAGGTGACAGGGGACCCTCCATACTCTGGGGCCAACGTCCTGACTTTC.

This clone has just a few counts. V gene TRBV3-1 (or the pseudogene TRBV3-2) combines with J gene TRBJ2-1; 8 bases align to TRBD2. Germline CDR1 LGHDT, CDR2 YNNKEL (reference sequence). V shed 6 bases, J shed 6 bases, and the junction held 10 bases outside the gene matches. The CDR3 is 15 residues long. In DNA form, the CDR3 reads TGTGCCAGCAGTTTTAGCGGGGCGAGGGGCAATGAGCAGTTCTTC. It codes for CASSFSGARGNEQFF.

The chain uses TRBV7-9 and TRBJ2-1, with no clear D. Per the germline V gene, CDR1 is SEHNR and CDR2 is FQNEAQ (reference sequence). Trimming removed 8 bases from V and 4 bases from J, with 6 bases in between. The CDR3 has 11 amino acids. CDR3 in amino acids: CASGVYNEQFF. CDR3 DNA sequence: TGTGCCAGCGGGGTATACAATGAGCAGTTCTTC.